These 29 T cell receptor beta chains originate from one sample sequenced in a study of preoperative IRX-2 immunotherapy in early breast cancer. Produced via immunoSEQ multiplex PCR; TCRdb's table is partial and in-frame only. Of some 30,000 clones listed, 90% are singletons. Treatment: preoperative locoregional IRX-2 cytokine immunotherapy. The specimen was obtained from a patient treated with IRX-2 immunotherapy. All receptors derive from a human donor with breast cancer.

The V and J genes are TRBV28 and TRBJ1-4, with TRBD1 matching over 9 bases. With 5 bases clipped from V and 6 bases from J, the junction kept 4 bases outside the gene matches. CDR1 and CDR2 (germline): MDHEN, SYDVKM. The CDR3 runs 14 residues. The CDR3 is CASSPGTGYEKLFF. CDR3 bases: TGTGCCAGCAGTCCCGGGACAGGGTATGAAAAACTGTTTTTT. Complete variable domain (other parts from reference TRBV28 and TRBJ1-4): DVKVTQSSRYLVKRTGEKVFLECVQDMDHENMFWYRQDPGLGLRLIYFSYDVKMKEKGDIPEGYSVSREKKERFSLILESASTNQTSMYLCASSPGTGYEKLFFGSGTQLSVL.

The chain has TRBV27 and TRBJ2-1; 7 nucleotides line up with TRBD2. The CDR3 runs to 12 residues. With 5 bases clipped from V and 12 bases from J, the junction kept 7 bases outside the gene matches. The V gene's germline CDR1 is MNHEY and CDR2 SMNVEV (reference sequence). CDR3 DNA: TGTGCCAGCAGTCCTACTAGCGCCTCGCAGTTCTTC. It codes for CASSPTSASQFF.

The V and J genes are TRBV7-2 and TRBJ2-3; D is uncertain. Deletions cut 2 bases from V and 3 bases from J, with 9 bases between. CDR3 length: 14 amino acids. Looked up from germline, CDR1 is SGHTA and CDR2 is FQGNSA. In DNA, the CDR3 is TGTGCCAGCAGCTTATTCGGCAGGACAGATACGCAGTATTTT. Translated, it gives CASSLFGRTDTQYF.

The rearrangement uses TRBV6-1 and TRBJ2-7, with 9 bases matching TRBD2. The CDR3 is 17 residues long. V shed 2 bases, J shed 4 bases, and the junction held 12 bases outside the gene matches. CDR1 MNHNS and CDR2 SASEGT come from the germline V gene. Here the CDR3 DNA reads TGTGCCAGCAGTGAAAGCCTAGCGGGAACGCGGGCATACGAGCAGTACTTC. This sequence encodes CASSESLAGTRAYEQYF.

V usage is TRBV5-1 and J usage is TRBJ2-2, with D uncertain. V was clipped by 4 bases and J by 4 bases, with 8 bases between them. This CDR3 has 13 residues. Germline-derived CDR1 and CDR2 are SGHRS and YFSETQ. The CDR3 region is CASSRTSTGELFF. The CDR3 bases are TGCGCCAGCAGCCGCACAAGCACCGGGGAGCTGTTTTTT.

This clone was observed once. This chain joins TRBV10-3 and TRBJ2-7; TRBD2 might be the D (5 bases). V gave up 7 bases and J gave up 5 bases, with 15 bases separating them. CDR1 ENHRY and CDR2 SYGVKD come from the germline V gene. The CDR3 runs to 13 residues. CDR3 sequence: CAINSQPGDEQYF. CDR3 bases: TGTGCCATCAATAGCCAGCCCGGGGACGAGCAGTACTTC.

The chain employs TRBV5-6 and TRBJ2-7; D is uncertain. The germline V and J ends were trimmed by 3 bases and 5 bases, with 27 bases remaining between them. The CDR3 runs to 18 residues. Germline CDR1 reads SGHDT; CDR2 reads YYEEEE. DNA for the CDR3: TGTGCCAGCAGCTACCGGGTCTCGAAGCTGGTGGCTAAAAACGAGCAGTACTTC. Translating it yields CASSYRVSKLVAKNEQYF.

The rearrangement joins TRBV30 to TRBJ1-2; D is undetermined. Germline V gives CDR1 GTSNPN, CDR2 SVGIG (reference sequence). This CDR3 contains 12 residues. V lost 2 bases and J 8 bases, leaving 12 bases between the germline ends. The CDR3 DNA reads TGTGCCTGGAGTTCCGGATTGGGAGGCTACACCTTC. Protein product: CAWSSGLGGYTF.

In its sample, this clone was seen once. V gene TRBV10-3 combines with J gene TRBJ1-1; D uncertain. CDR1 is ENHRY and CDR2 is SYGVKD in the germline V gene. The CDR3 runs to 12 residues. Trimming stripped 6 bases from V and 0 bases from J, with 5 bases between. Here the CDR3 DNA reads TGTGCCATCAGCAACATGAACACTGAAGCTTTCTTT. Translating it yields CAISNMNTEAFF.

The chain has TRBV11-2 and TRBJ2-3; no clear D gene. V shed 0 bases and J shed 9 bases, with 16 bases lying between them. Germline V gene data show CDR1 as SGHAT and CDR2 as FQNNGV. CDR3 length: 15 residues. The CDR3 sequence is CASSLDTPPRGTQYF. Written as DNA, the CDR3 is TGTGCCAGCAGCTTAGATACCCCTCCCCGCGGCACGCAGTATTTT.

The chain recombines TRBV4-3 with TRBJ1-2; D not certain. The CDR3 consists of 13 residues. CDR1 is LGHNA and CDR2 is YSLEER in the germline V gene. Trimming shortened V by 1 base and J by 4 bases, and 7 bases separated the two germline ends. CDR3 loop: CASSQVGIYGYTF. Here the CDR3 DNA reads TGCGCCAGCAGCCAAGTTGGGATCTATGGCTACACCTTC.

The rearrangement links TRBV30 to TRBJ1-2; 8 positions agree with TRBD1. Germline V gene sequence: CDR1 GTSNPN, CDR2 SVGIG (reference sequence). The V segment lost 0 bases and the J segment 7 bases; nucleotides outside the gene matches: 7. This CDR3 is built from 14 residues. Written as DNA, the CDR3 is TGTGCCTGGAGTGTACGCAGGGGGCTTAGTGGCTACACCTTC. The encoded protein is CAWSVRRGLSGYTF.

The gene calls are TRBV5-1 and TRBJ2-5; D uncertain. Trimming cost V 7 bases and J 1 base, with 5 bases left between them. Germline CDR1 is SGHRS and CDR2 is YFSETQ. The CDR3 has 11 amino acids. CDR3: CASRVQETQYF. CDR3 bases: TGCGCCAGCCGTGTCCAAGAGACCCAGTACTTC.

The V and J genes are TRBV18 and TRBJ2-5; no clear D. The CDR3 contains 15 residues. CDR1 and CDR2 (germline): KGHSH, LQKENI. V gave up 2 bases and J gave up 5 bases, with 15 bases separating them. The CDR3 nucleotides read TGTGCCAGCTCACCATCCCCGGGCCTCCGGGAGACCCAGTACTTC. It codes for CASSPSPGLRETQYF.

Sample share makes this clone medium-sized. The chain links TRBV7-2 to TRBJ2-5; 8 bases agree with TRBD1. V was pared by 4 bases and J by 5 bases, with 9 bases of the junction left unmatched. The CDR3 runs to 15 residues. In germline, CDR1 is SGHTA, CDR2 FQGNSA. CDR3 residues: CASSSSGTGAETQYF. In DNA, the CDR3 is TGTGCCAGCAGCTCGTCCGGGACAGGTGCCGAGACCCAGTACTTC.

V gene TRBV29-1 combines with J gene TRBJ1-1; D gene ambiguous. Germline loops: CDR1 SQVTM, CDR2 ANQGSEA. The CDR3 extends over 11 amino acids. Trimming removed 0 bases at V and 5 bases at J, with 4 bases between. The CDR3 bases are TGCAGCGTTGAAGAGGGAACTGAAGCTTTCTTT. Its translation is CSVEEGTEAFF.

The rearrangement joins TRBV14 to TRBJ2-2; TRBD2 is a possible D gene (6 bases). Germline CDR1 and CDR2: SGHDN and FVKESK. The CDR3 contains 15 residues. Trimming took off 2 bases at V and 5 bases at J, with 12 bases between the two ends. CDR3 coding DNA: TGTGCCAGCAGCCAAAGCGGGTCGAGTACCGGGGAGCTGTTTTTT. Its protein product is CASSQSGSSTGELFF.

This clone was recorded only once. This chain uses TRBV7-9 with TRBJ2-2; 9 bases match TRBD2. Per the germline V gene, CDR1 is SEHNR and CDR2 is FQNEAQ (reference sequence). V gave up 3 bases and J gave up 3 bases; unmatched junction bases: 5. This CDR3 region has 16 residues. The CDR3 here is CASSLKAGGHTGELFF. In nucleotides, the CDR3 is TGTGCCAGCAGCTTGAAAGCGGGAGGCCACACCGGGGAGCTGTTTTTT.

The gene calls are TRBV18 and TRBJ1-2, with D unclear. The CDR3 contains 16 residues. V lost 0 bases and J lost 1, with 12 bases in between. From germline, CDR1 is KGHSH and CDR2 LQKENI. The CDR3 loop reads CASSPPPARLNYGYTF. CDR3 DNA sequence: TGTGCCAGCTCACCACCACCGGCCAGACTTAACTATGGCTACACCTTC.

The chain employs TRBV5-1 and TRBJ2-7, with TRBD1 matching over 9 bases. V gave up 3 bases and J gave up 1 base; unmatched junction bases: 8. Germline CDR1 is SGHRS and CDR2 is YFSETQ. The CDR3 has 16 amino acids. Written as DNA, the CDR3 is TGCGCCAGCAGCTCGGGGGCCGGGACAGGGTCCTACGAGCAGTACTTC. Amino acids: CASSSGAGTGSYEQYF.

The rearrangement joins TRBV28 to TRBJ1-1; 7 positions match TRBD1. V trimming: 5 bases; J trimming: 4 bases; junction bases outside the gene matches: 10. The germline V gene has CDR1 MDHEN and CDR2 SYDVKM. This CDR3 spans 15 amino acids. The CDR3 region is CASSPPQGIVTEAFF. The DNA of the CDR3 is TGTGCCAGCAGTCCGCCACAGGGGATCGTCACTGAAGCTTTCTTT. The entire variable domain, with the rest obtained from reference TRBV28 and TRBJ1-1, is as follows: DVKVTQSSRYLVKRTGEKVFLECVQDMDHENMFWYRQDPGLGLRLIYFSYDVKMKEKGDIPEGYSVSREKKERFSLILESASTNQTSMYLCASSPPQGIVTEAFFGQGTRLTVV.

The V gene is TRBV18, the J gene TRBJ1-3, with a possible D match to TRBD1 (5 bases). This CDR3 spans 16 amino acids. Germline CDR1 KGHSH, CDR2 LQKENI. V was shortened by 6 bases and J by 0 bases, with 15 bases between the two germline ends. The chain's CDR3 is CASSPFDSHSGNTIYF. CDR3 sequence (DNA): TGTGCCAGCTCGCCCTTCGACAGTCACTCTGGAAACACCATATATTTT.

V gene TRBV15 combines with J gene TRBJ2-7, with a weak D call TRBD1 (5 bases). This CDR3 comprises 14 residues. Germline values: CDR1 LNHNV, CDR2 YYDKDF (reference sequence). V gave up 0 bases and J gave up 2 bases, with 8 bases separating them. The CDR3 sequence is CATSRDPGTYEQYF. DNA for the CDR3: TGTGCCACCAGCAGAGATCCAGGGACCTACGAGCAGTACTTC.

The rearrangement uses TRBV10-1 and TRBJ2-5; D is perhaps TRBD1 (6 bases). Trimming left V 6 bases short and J 1 base short, with 9 bases between. The CDR3 consists of 13 residues. Germline CDR1 WNHNN, CDR2 SYGVQD (reference sequence). The CDR3 region is CASRRTAQETQYF. The DNA of the CDR3 is TGCGCCAGCAGAAGGACAGCCCAAGAGACCCAGTACTTC.

The rearrangement joins TRBV2 to TRBJ2-7; D possibly corresponds to TRBD2 (6 bases). Between the trimmed V and J ends, which lost 4 bases and 3 bases, there was a span of 13 bases. In germline, CDR1 is SNHLY, CDR2 FYNNEI. The CDR3 has 14 amino acids. CDR3 in amino acids: CASSGGVQIYEQYF. For the CDR3, the DNA is TGTGCCAGCAGTGGGGGGGTCCAAATCTACGAGCAGTACTTC.

The rearrangement joins TRBV7-2 to TRBJ1-5; the D is unclear. This CDR3 spans 14 amino acids. The germline V gene has CDR1 SGHTA and CDR2 FQGNSA. The ends were cut back, 2 bases at V and 1 base at J, with 6 bases in the middle. The CDR3 sequence is CASSLQWSNQPQHF. CDR3 nucleotides: TGTGCCAGCAGCTTACAGTGGAGCAATCAGCCCCAGCATTTT.

The chain combines TRBV7-2 with TRBJ2-7; D gene ambiguous. The CDR3 sequence is 14 residues long. Germline V lookup: CDR1 SGHTA, CDR2 FQGNSA. The V gene lost 0 bases and the J gene lost 2 bases, with 8 bases spanning the gap. This CDR3 is CASSLAGGAYEQYF. The CDR3 DNA follows: TGTGCCAGCAGCTTAGCGGGTGGAGCCTACGAGCAGTACTTC.

This chain uses TRBV19 with TRBJ1-4; 9 bases match TRBD1. Germline trimming cut 5 bases from V and 4 bases from J; bases unmatched to any gene: 5. This CDR3 has 15 amino acids. The germline gives CDR1 LNHDA, CDR2 SQIVND (reference sequence). This CDR3 is CASSSRTGVNEKLFF. The CDR3 DNA reads TGTGCCAGTAGTTCCAGGACAGGGGTTAATGAAAAACTGTTTTTT.

The chain couples TRBV11-3 to TRBJ2-5; 8 bases are a match to TRBD1. CDR1 is SGHNT, CDR2 YENEEA, per germline. Germline trimming cut 5 bases from V and 7 bases from J; bases unmatched to any gene: 6. CDR3 length equals 13 residues. The CDR3 region has the DNA TGTGCCAGCAGCCTCGGACAGGGTGGGACCCAGTACTTC. Translation gives CASSLGQGGTQYF.